A single sample gave rise to the 28 T cell receptor beta chains below, sequenced in a study of control samples from healthy donors and cancer patients. Sequencing used immunoSEQ multiplex PCR; TCRdb keeps in-frame clones, though not all of them. The repertoire holds about 180,000 clones, with more than 80% as singletons. Material: blood. Receptors were obtained from a man aged 25 to 40 in good health.

CDR3 in amino acids: CASSEAHTGFDYGYTF. CDR3 DNA: TGTGCCAGCAGTGAAGCCCATACAGGGTTCGACTATGGCTACACCTTC. The chain links TRBV6-1 to TRBJ1-2; D perhaps matches TRBD1 (6 bases). Per the germline V gene, CDR1 is MNHNS and CDR2 is SASEGT. V was clipped by 0 bases and J by 3 bases, with 14 bases between them. The CDR3 runs to 16 residues.

The CDR3 region has the DNA TGTGCCAGCAGTTACGGGTCAGGGGGTGCGTACGAGCAGTACTTC. This codes for CASSYGSGGAYEQYF. The chain joins TRBV6-5 to TRBJ2-7; 7 bases fit TRBD1. With 2 bases clipped from V and 4 bases from J, the junction kept 8 bases outside the gene matches. Germline values: CDR1 MNHEY, CDR2 SVGAGI. CDR3 length equals 15 residues.

This rearrangement joins TRBV7-9 to TRBJ1-1, with 7 positions matching TRBD1. Germline V lookup: CDR1 SEHNR, CDR2 FQNEAQ (reference sequence). V was pared by 8 bases and J by 7 bases, with 13 bases of the junction left unmatched. The CDR3 sequence is 14 residues long. CDR3 protein: CASRRGQGIGEAFF. The CDR3, as DNA: TGTGCCAGCCGAAGGGGGCAGGGGATCGGTGAAGCTTTCTTT. Variable domain in full (rest from reference TRBV7-9 and TRBJ1-1): DTGVSQNPRHKITKRGQNVTFRCDPISEHNRLYWYRQTLGQGPEFLTYFQNEAQLEKSRLLSDRFSAERPKGSFSTLEIQRTEQGDSAMYLCASRRGQGIGEAFFGQGTRLTVV.

This sequence joins TRBV4-1 and TRBJ1-3; D possibly corresponds to TRBD1 (6 bases). The germline V gene has CDR1 MGHRA and CDR2 YSYEKL. Trimming shortened V by 0 bases and J by 4 bases, and 13 bases separated the two germline ends. The CDR3 loop spans 16 amino acids. CDR3 sequence reads: CASSQDVGGRGNTIYF. The CDR3 DNA sequence: TGCGCCAGCAGCCAAGATGTAGGGGGGCGCGGAAACACCATATATTTT.

The rearrangement links TRBV5-4 to TRBJ2-5, with D perhaps TRBD2 (5 bases). V gave up 0 bases and J gave up 5 bases, with 8 bases separating them. Germline V gene lookup returns CDR1 SGHNT and CDR2 YYREEE (reference sequence). There are 13 residues in the CDR3. The CDR3 spells CASSLAGVETQYF. In nucleotides, the CDR3 is TGTGCCAGCAGCTTGGCCGGGGTGGAGACCCAGTACTTC.

The V and J genes are TRBV6-5 and TRBJ1-4; D is unclear. The V and J ends lost 4 bases and 8 bases respectively, with 14 bases between them. The CDR3 is 14 residues long. From germline, CDR1 is MNHEY and CDR2 SVGAGI. DNA of the CDR3: TGTGCCAGCAGTTCCCTAGACCGCCGGGAAAAACTGTTTTTT. Translation gives CASSSLDRREKLFF.

The J gene is TRBJ2-1, the V gene TRBV27; 8 bases agree with TRBD1. This CDR3 has 21 amino acids. The germline CDR1 and CDR2 sequences are MNHEY and SMNVEV (reference sequence). The V segment lost 10 bases and the J segment 1 base; nucleotides outside the gene matches: 27. The CDR3 bases are TGTGCCATCAAAAGGGGGGTGCTCGGGACAGGTGGCCTGAGGTCCTACAATGAGCAGTTCTTC. Protein product: CAIKRGVLGTGGLRSYNEQFF.

CDR3 region: CASSTTGINQPQHF. The CDR3 bases are TGTGCCAGCAGCACCACAGGGATCAATCAGCCCCAGCATTTT. This rearrangement joins TRBV25-1 to TRBJ1-5; D perhaps matches TRBD1 (6 bases). CDR1 and CDR2 from the germline V gene are MGHDK and SYGVNS. V was trimmed by 6 bases and J by 3 bases, leaving 12 bases between them. The CDR3 runs to 14 residues.

In DNA, the CDR3 is TGTGCCAGCAGTTTACGAGGAGAGGGTTATGGCTACACCTTC. Translating it yields CASSLRGEGYGYTF. The J gene is TRBJ1-2, the V gene TRBV27; D remains ambiguous. Trimming took 2 bases from V and 5 from J, leaving 12 bases between them. Per germline, CDR1 MNHEY and CDR2 SMNVEV (reference sequence). CDR3 length equals 14 residues.

This clone was seen a few times. The gene calls are TRBV28 and TRBJ1-2; D unresolved. V was shortened by 8 bases and J by 4 bases, with 14 bases between the two germline ends. Looked up from germline, CDR1 is MDHEN and CDR2 is SYDVKM. The CDR3 runs to 13 residues. The CDR3 nucleotides are TGTGCCAGCCTTCCGGGAGCCCTCTATGGCTACACCTTC. Translation: CASLPGALYGYTF.

This chain uses TRBV5-4 with TRBJ2-5, with 8 bases identical to TRBD1. Germline-derived CDR1 and CDR2 are SGHNT and YYREEE (reference sequence). This CDR3 has 15 amino acids. V lost 4 bases to trimming and J lost 5 bases; unmatched junction nucleotides: 10. CDR3 sequence: CASSSPGGARETQYF. In DNA form, the CDR3 reads TGTGCCAGCAGCAGCCCAGGGGGCGCAAGGGAGACCCAGTACTTC.

This rearrangement joins TRBV30 to TRBJ2-1, with D unresolved. V was clipped by 3 bases and J by 4 bases, with 4 bases between them. Germline CDR1 GTSNPN, CDR2 SVGIG (reference sequence). The CDR3 consists of 11 residues. In nucleotides, the CDR3 is TGTGCCTGGAGGTCATACAATGAGCAGTTCTTC. It codes for CAWRSYNEQFF.

V usage is TRBV7-2 and J usage is TRBJ1-4; possible D gene TRBD1, 5 bases. Deletions cut 1 base from V and 7 bases from J, with 10 bases between. Germline V lookup: CDR1 SGHTA, CDR2 FQGNSA. This CDR3 spans 14 amino acids. CDR3 sequence: CASSLDRGGEKLFF. The CDR3 nucleotides are TGTGCCAGCAGCTTAGACCGCGGGGGTGAAAAACTGTTTTTT.

In the case of this clone: Other DNA sequences in the sample encode the same CDR3. The J gene is TRBJ1-1, the V gene TRBV7-9, with 7 bases identical to TRBD1. The CDR3 runs to 13 residues. J was trimmed by 4 bases and V by 5 bases; bases with no gene match: 4. The germline gives CDR1 SEHNR, CDR2 FQNEAQ (reference sequence). The CDR3 DNA reads as TGTGCCAGCAGCCCTCAGGGGGGCACTGAAGCTTTCTTT. It yields the protein CASSPQGGTEAFF.

The rearrangement joins TRBV9 to TRBJ2-7; D is undetermined. The CDR3 consists of 14 residues. The V end was cut by 0 bases, the J end by 4 bases, with 11 bases between. In germline, CDR1 is SGDLS, CDR2 YYNGEE. CDR3 bases: TGTGCCAGCAGCGTAGGTCCGGAGAAATACGAGCAGTACTTC. Its translation: CASSVGPEKYEQYF.

The chain carries TRBV28 and TRBJ2-7; maybe TRBD1 (5 bases). The CDR3 sequence is 13 residues long. Germline assignment: CDR1 MDHEN and CDR2 SYDVKM. The germline V and J ends were trimmed by 10 bases and 0 bases, with 13 bases remaining between them. The CDR3 loop reads CATSGPPSYEQYF. The CDR3 nucleotides are TGTGCCACGTCAGGGCCCCCCTCCTACGAGCAGTACTTC.

The chain is built from TRBV7-2 and TRBJ2-5; D remains ambiguous. The CDR3 spans 13 residues. Germline V lookup: CDR1 SGHTA, CDR2 FQGNSA. Trimming pared 7 bases from V and 3 bases from J, leaving 12 bases between. CDR3 in amino acids: CASKDGTKETQYF. The DNA of the CDR3 is TGTGCCAGCAAAGATGGCACCAAAGAGACCCAGTACTTC.

This clone turned up a few times. The CDR3: CASSPGGIQETQYF. CDR3 DNA sequence: TGTGCCAGCAGTCCAGGCGGGATCCAAGAGACCCAGTACTTC. The chain is built from TRBV6-5 and TRBJ2-5; maybe TRBD2 (6 bases). This CDR3 comprises 14 residues. Per the germline V gene, CDR1 is MNHEY and CDR2 is SVGAGI. The ends were cut back, 5 bases at V and 1 base at J, with 11 bases in the middle.

This rearrangement joins TRBV27 to TRBJ1-1; D unresolved. The CDR3 is 15 residues long. Germline V gene data show CDR1 as MNHEY and CDR2 as SMNVEV (reference sequence). V lost 5 bases and J lost 6, with 19 bases in between. The CDR3 DNA follows: TGTGCCAGCAGTCCGCGTGTTTTACGCAACTCTGAAGCTTTCTTT. Protein: CASSPRVLRNSEAFF.

In this sample, this clone turned up once. The chain uses TRBV5-4 and TRBJ2-7; D ambiguous. The V gene's germline CDR1 is SGHNT and CDR2 YYREEE (reference sequence). The V gene lost 0 bases and the J gene lost 3 bases, with 7 bases spanning the gap. This CDR3 has 13 amino acids. Here the CDR3 DNA reads TGTGCCAGCAGCTTGGCCAACAGCTACGAGCAGTACTTC. Amino acid sequence: CASSLANSYEQYF.

The rearrangement joins TRBV6-2 or TRBV6-3 to TRBJ1-1; D may be TRBD1 (6 bases). This CDR3 has 16 residues. Germline CDR1 is MNHEY and CDR2 is SVGEGT. The V end was cut by 6 bases, the J end by 6 bases, with 23 bases between. As DNA, the CDR3 is TGTGCCAGCAGCTCCCTAGGGGGGCTCAATTTCGCTGAAGCTTTCTTT. Amino acid sequence: CASSSLGGLNFAEAFF.

This chain connects TRBV27 to TRBJ1-1, with D perhaps TRBD1 (6 bases). The CDR3 has 14 amino acids. Per germline, CDR1 MNHEY and CDR2 SMNVEV (reference sequence). Trimming pared 9 bases from V and 2 bases from J, leaving 16 bases between. The CDR3 sequence is CASRLWGQNTEAFF. The CDR3 region has the DNA TGTGCCAGTAGGTTATGGGGGCAAAACACTGAAGCTTTCTTT.

The V gene is TRBV19, the J gene TRBJ1-5; 7 nucleotides align to TRBD1. In germline, CDR1 is LNHDA, CDR2 SQIVND (reference sequence). Germline trimming cut 8 bases from V and 1 base from J; bases unmatched to any gene: 8. This CDR3 has 15 residues. The CDR3 sequence is CASRQGQTSNQPQHF. CDR3 coding DNA: TGTGCCAGTCGTCAGGGACAGACGAGCAATCAGCCCCAGCATTTT. The variable domain in full, completed from reference TRBV19 and TRBJ1-5, reads DGGITQSPKYLFRKEGQNVTLSCEQNLNHDAMYWYRQDPGQGLRLIYYSQIVNDFQKGDIAEGYSVSREKKESFPLTVTSAQKNPTAFYLCASRQGQTSNQPQHFGDGTRLSIL.

The V and J genes are TRBV2 and TRBJ1-1; D is perhaps TRBD1 (5 bases). CDR3 length equals 13 residues. Per germline, CDR1 SNHLY and CDR2 FYNNEI. V lost 3 bases to trimming and J lost 3 bases, with 8 bases between them. The CDR3 reads CASSDQGYTEAFF. The CDR3 DNA follows: TGTGCCAGCAGTGACCAGGGATACACTGAAGCTTTCTTT.

This rearrangement joins TRBV10-1 to TRBJ2-3; D is uncertain. V lost 3 bases and J lost 6, with 13 bases in between. The CDR3 contains 14 residues. Germline V gene lookup returns CDR1 WNHNN and CDR2 SYGVQD (reference sequence). Here the CDR3 DNA reads TGCGCCAGCAGTGACAGGAGTGAAGTCGATACGCAGTATTTT. It encodes CASSDRSEVDTQYF.

This chain links TRBV6-5 with TRBJ2-3, with D possibly matching TRBD2 (5 bases). The CDR3 totals 15 residues. Looked up from germline, CDR1 is MNHEY and CDR2 is SVGAGI. The germline V and J ends were trimmed by 6 bases and 2 bases, with 15 bases remaining between them. This CDR3 is CASSPPGVVTDTQYF. As DNA, the CDR3 is TGTGCCAGCAGCCCACCCGGGGTTGTCACAGATACGCAGTATTTT.

This clone was observed many times. The genes are TRBV11-3 and TRBJ1-2; the D is unclear. The CDR3 sequence is 14 residues long. The germline CDR1 and CDR2 sequences are SGHNT and YENEEA. The V end was cut by 5 bases, the J end by 2 bases, with 12 bases between. In DNA form, the CDR3 reads TGTGCCAGCAGCCCCCCCGCGGGAAACTATGGCTACACCTTC. It translates to CASSPPAGNYGYTF.

The gene calls are TRBV18 and TRBJ1-5; 8 nucleotides line up with TRBD1. This CDR3 has 19 residues. Losses at the gene ends were 4 bases for V and 0 bases for J; bases not matched to a gene: 14. Germline CDR1 is KGHSH and CDR2 is LQKENI. The CDR3 protein is CASSLRGTGTKHSNQPQHF. The DNA of the CDR3 is TGTGCCAGCTCACTGCGGGGGACAGGCACAAAACATAGCAATCAGCCCCAGCATTTT.